The sequence of this T cell receptor (beta chain) was determined in a study of spatial heterogeneity in lung cancer. Looking at the study overall: Unique TCR and UMI combinations averaged more than ten appearances each in raw reads. Findings and limits, study-wide: The study found ubiquitous expanded tumor TCRs in blood more at resection than follow-up.

TCRdb independently ran MiXCR on the 5' RACE reads; one entry per CDR3 protein. The profile covers some 21,000 distinct CDR3 sequences, with about 4.5% appearing a single time and nearly 7.5% taken by the ten largest. Concerning this clonotype: Antigen: not known.

Sample time point: sample taken at primary tumor resection. Whole RNA was taken from tumor, nontumor lung or frozen PBMC; it was then sequenced unsorted. This sample comprised PBMCs, obtained at surgery. The source is a male donor with early-stage non-small cell lung cancer.

The CDR3 loop is CASSAGGGNSYEQYF. The CDR3 region has the DNA TGTGCCAGCAGCGCAGGGGGGGGCAACTCCTACGAGCAGTACTTC. The V and J genes are TRBV6-2 or TRBV6-3 and TRBJ2-7; possibly TRBD1 or TRBD2 for D (7 bases each). The CDR3 totals 15 residues. In germline, CDR1 is MNHEY, CDR2 SVGEGT. Trimming pared 6 bases from V and 0 bases from J, leaving 15 bases between.